The present T cell receptor beta chain was sequenced within a study of CD8 T cells in Susac syndrome. The CDR3 runs to 16 residues. Germline V gene data show CDR1 as MNHEY and CDR2 as SVGAGI. V was trimmed by 2 bases and J by 0 bases, leaving 12 bases between them. Healthy donors constituted the controls, which were matched for age and sex. Both CD4+ and CD8+ T cells were negatively isolated, and TEMRA cells underwent FACS enrichment. Roughly 0.45 to 1 ug RNA was reverse transcribed with random hexamers. With immunoSEQ multiplex PCR, TCR beta CDR3 was amplified across 54 Vbeta and 13 Jbeta. TCRdb fed the immunoSEQ multiplex PCR reads into MiXCR, producing one record per CDR3 protein. This sample has more than 150,000 distinct CDR3 sequences, with 92% found just once.

This clonotype was obtained from a human donor in good health. Sequenced: CD4+ T cells from PBMCs. The genes are TRBV6-5 and TRBJ2-3; tentative D call: TRBD2 (6 bases). CDR3 sequence reads: CASSYLASVSTDTQYF. CDR3 in DNA: TGTGCCAGCAGTTACCTCGCTAGCGTAAGCACAGATACGCAGTATTTT.